The source of this T cell receptor beta chain is a study of CD8+ T cells in alopecia areata. About the research overall: Tofacitinib lasted 6 to 18 months, then 6 months off drug. Whole-study findings and limits: As there was one nonresponder, how baseline CD8+ expansion relates to response remains uncertain.

The treatment was: oral pan-JAK inhibitor, 5-10 mg twice daily. Points on this clone: No antigen is known for it.

Germline CDR1 is SQVTM and CDR2 is ANQGSEA. V dropped 2 bases and J dropped 1 base, with 9 bases sitting between them. CDR3 length: 14 amino acids. RNA extraction and reverse transcription yielded cDNA as sequencing template. Only in-frame clones appear in the TCRdb table, and some are missing; sequencing was by immunoSEQ multiplex PCR. The sample consists of 180,000 or so clones, 50% to 75% of them appearing once. The input for sequencing was CD4+ T cells sorted from blood, taken at approximately week 60, from a patient treated with tofacitinib. The receptor was isolated from a human donor with alopecia areata. This rearrangement joins TRBV29-1 to TRBJ1-3; D is undetermined. The CDR3 here is CSVEPGPSGNTIYF. CDR3 bases: TGCAGCGTTGAACCAGGACCTTCTGGAAACACCATATATTTT.